This T cell receptor (beta chain) is drawn from a study of T cell responses to AZD1222 COVID-19 vaccine. Method: immunoSEQ multiplex PCR; TCRdb's copy keeps in-frame clones and lacks some. The sample consists of some 130,000 clones, less than 95% of them appearing once. Overall study findings and caveats: Among vaccine-associated CD4 TCRs, coverage spanned spike, with dominance at 160-218 and 743-854. Spike-specific TCR breadth and depth were elevated following two AZD1222 doses. White British people made up most donors, females outnumbered males, and clonal diversity was possibly underestimated. Just a handful of AZD1222 recipients tested seropositive at baseline.

On this clone: As yet, its antigen is unknown.

The CDR3 contains 16 residues. Unmatched junction bases numbered 17, after V lost 5 bases and J lost 8 bases. Looked up from germline, CDR1 is MNHEY and CDR2 is SMNVEV (reference sequence). The source of this sequence is an adult in good health. Here the sequenced sample was peripheral blood, taken on day 0 of AZD1222 vaccination. The rearrangement links TRBV27 to TRBJ1-2; 7 nucleotides match TRBD1. CDR3 region: CASSPLVKTGIGGYTF. The CDR3 DNA reads as TGTGCCAGCAGTCCTCTTGTAAAGACAGGGATCGGGGGCTACACCTTC.